The entry below describes one TCR beta chain. Participants had their cohort set by participant-reported clinical history. The data originate from a study of blood T cell repertoires in COVID-19. Study at large: All recovered Cohort 3 donors got two negative PCRs, got clearance, or saw symptom resolution. In each case, the material was cDNA or gDNA derived from T cells, B-cell-depleted T cells, or PBMCs.

The assay was immunoSEQ multiplex PCR, and TCRdb's table has in-frame clones only and misses some. The sample lists some 190,000 clones, around 83% occurring once. The CDR3 covers 14 residues. J lost 6 bases, V lost 7 bases, and 6 bases had no gene match. The germline gives CDR1 SGDLS, CDR2 YYNGEE. This chain links TRBV9 with TRBJ2-1; 11 nucleotides agree with TRBD2. The source is a woman aged 40 to 50 in a cohort exposed to, infected with or recovered from COVID-19 (not recorded which). Sequencing used PBMCs or T cells enriched from blood (not recorded which). In DNA form, the CDR3 reads TGTGCCAGCGGTCTAGCGGGAGGAATCAATGAGCAGTTCTTC. Encoded protein: CASGLAGGINEQFF.